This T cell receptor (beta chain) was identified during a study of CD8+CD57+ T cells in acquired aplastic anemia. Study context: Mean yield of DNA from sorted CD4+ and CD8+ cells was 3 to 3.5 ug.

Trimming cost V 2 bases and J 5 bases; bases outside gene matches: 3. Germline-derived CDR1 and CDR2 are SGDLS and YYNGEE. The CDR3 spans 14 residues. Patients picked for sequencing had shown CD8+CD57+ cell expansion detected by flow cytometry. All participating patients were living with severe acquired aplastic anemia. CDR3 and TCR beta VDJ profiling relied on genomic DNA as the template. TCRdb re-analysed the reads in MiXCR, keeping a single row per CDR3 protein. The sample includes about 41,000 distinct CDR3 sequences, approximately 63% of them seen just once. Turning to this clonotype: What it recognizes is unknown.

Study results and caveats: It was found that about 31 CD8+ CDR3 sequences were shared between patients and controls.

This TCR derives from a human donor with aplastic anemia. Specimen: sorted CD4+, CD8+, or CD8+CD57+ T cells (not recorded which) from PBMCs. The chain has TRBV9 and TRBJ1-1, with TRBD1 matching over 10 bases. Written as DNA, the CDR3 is TGTGCCAGCAGCGTGGGACAGGGGAGGACTGAAGCTTTCTTT. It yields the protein CASSVGQGRTEAFF.